Described below is a single T cell receptor beta chain sequence and its context. As yet, its antigen is unknown. This could be a read error, since a much larger clone is one nucleotide away. The data originate from a study of tumor-infiltrating lymphocytes in primary liver carcinoma. Study-level results: Paired tumor-adjacent and tumor-blood samples overlapped less than tumor region pairs did.

Germline CDR1 is SGHRS and CDR2 is YFSETQ. V was clipped by 2 bases and J by 6 bases; unmatched bases: 4. This CDR3 has 14 amino acids. Co-extracted RNA and DNA came from about 20-30 mg of unsorted bulk tissue. Each of the tumor samples contained in excess of 80% viable tumor cells. From approximately 450 ng total RNA, TCR beta cDNA was generated with a primer in the constant region. Construction of TCR beta libraries relied on three successive nested multiplex PCR rounds employing slightly modified ARM-PCR. TRBV1-TRBV30 forward primers paired with a C-beta reverse primer were used in the first two PCR rounds, which ran approximately 10 cycles each. TCRdb processed the multiplex PCR reads anew with MiXCR; each CDR3 protein has one entry. The profile covers about 190,000 distinct CDR3 sequences, with approximately 80% appearing a single time and 15% to 20% taken by the ten largest.

J is TRBJ2-1 and V is TRBV5-1; the match to TRBD2 covers 8 bases. The clonotype comes from a man aged 35 to 55 with primary liver carcinoma and hepatitis B virus infection. The sample comprised tumor tissue from primary liver carcinoma. Here the CDR3 reads CASSFTSGRNEQFF. The CDR3 region has the DNA TGCGCCAGCAGCTTCACTAGCGGACGCAATGAGCAGTTCTTC.